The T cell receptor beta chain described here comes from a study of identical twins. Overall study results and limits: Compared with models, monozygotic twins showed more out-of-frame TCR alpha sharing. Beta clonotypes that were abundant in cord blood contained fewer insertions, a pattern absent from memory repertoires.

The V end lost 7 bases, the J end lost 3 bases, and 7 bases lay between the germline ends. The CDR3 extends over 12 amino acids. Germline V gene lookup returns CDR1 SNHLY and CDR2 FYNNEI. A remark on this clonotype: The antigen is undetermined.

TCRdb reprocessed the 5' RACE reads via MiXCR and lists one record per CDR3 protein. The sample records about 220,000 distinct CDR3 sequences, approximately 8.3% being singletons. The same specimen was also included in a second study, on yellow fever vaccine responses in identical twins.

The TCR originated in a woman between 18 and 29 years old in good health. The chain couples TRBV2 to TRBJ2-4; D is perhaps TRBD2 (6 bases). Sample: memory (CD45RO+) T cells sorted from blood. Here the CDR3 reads CASKDYKNIQYF. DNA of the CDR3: TGTGCCAGCAAGGACTACAAAAACATTCAGTACTTC.